This T cell receptor (beta chain) was documented in a study of T cells in tuberculosis. On the study more broadly: The T cells targeted glucose monomycolate, a mycobacterial lipid, via CD1B. A South African cohort included IGRA-negative adolescents, latently infected IGRA-positive adolescents and adults with active tuberculosis.

Remarks on this clone: The antigen is unknown.

Overall study findings and caveats: Active tuberculosis alpha repertoires lay closer to GMM-specific TCRs than controls'.

Per the germline V gene, CDR1 is SGHRS and CDR2 is YFSETQ. CDR3 length: 14 amino acids. The junction had 9 bases not matched to a gene; V was cut back by 4 bases and J by 7 bases. Data came from immunoSEQ multiplex PCR; TCRdb stores just in-frame clones and leaves some out. The sample lists 35,000 to 55,000 clones; less than 95% were seen once. Sequenced sample: PBMCs. The J gene is TRBJ2-7, the V gene TRBV5-1, with 9 bases that match TRBD1. The TCR sequence derives from a donor under 30 with latent tuberculosis or without tuberculosis infection. Some clones in this sample may be carry-over from other donors' samples. CDR3 nucleotides: TGCGCCAGCAGCGAAGGACAGGGGTATGGGGAGCAGTACTTC. As protein: CASSEGQGYGEQYF.